These 3 T cell receptor beta chains were sequenced from one sample in a study of pediatric ulcerative colitis. The data were produced by immunoSEQ multiplex PCR, yet TCRdb's version contains in-frame clones alone and is incomplete. The sample gives under 20,000 clones, around 74% of which show up once; approximately 7% is in the top ten. During colonoscopy, one to two rectal pinch biopsies were collected. The sample taken for sequencing was gut tissue. Receptors originate from a boy between 10 and 17 years old with moderate ulcerative colitis.

V and J are TRBV19 and TRBJ1-3; D perhaps matches TRBD1 (5 bases). The CDR3 is 14 amino acids. Trimming took off 5 bases at V and 7 bases at J, with 15 bases between the two ends. The germline gives CDR1 LNHDA, CDR2 SQIVND (reference sequence). The CDR3 loop reads CASSSGASMNTIYF. As DNA, the CDR3 is TGTGCCAGTAGTTCCGGGGCGTCTATGAACACCATATATTTT.

There are a few counts of this clone. Other DNA sequences in this sample translate to the same CDR3. The chain joins TRBV5-6 to TRBJ2-3; possibly TRBD1 for D (5 bases). V lost 0 bases, J lost 3 bases, and 11 bases lay in between. Germline-derived CDR1 and CDR2 are SGHDT and YYEEEE. CDR3 length equals 15 residues. CDR3 protein: CASSLEGQGTDTQYF. The CDR3 nucleotides read TGTGCCAGCAGCTTGGAAGGGCAGGGAACAGATACGCAGTATTTT.

The J gene is TRBJ2-1, the V gene TRBV7-6; no definite D call. CDR1 and CDR2 (germline): SGHVS, FNYEAQ. This CDR3 is built from 15 residues. V shed 5 bases and J shed 8 bases, with 19 bases lying between them. The CDR3 DNA follows: TGTGCCAGCAGCCCGCTGAGCAGCCGCACATATGAGCAGTTCTTC. This encodes CASSPLSSRTYEQFF.